This is a list of T cell receptor beta chains from one sample in a study of graft-versus-host responses after intestinal transplantation. Produced via immunoSEQ multiplex PCR; TCRdb's table is partial and in-frame only. The data show 100,000 or so clones, over 80% seen once. These TCRs are of unknown antigen specificity. Sequencing used unstimulated CD8+ T cells sorted from spleen or lymph node cells, obtained before transplant. Source of these receptors: a human donor who was the organ donor for an intestinal transplant. CDR3s include the opening cysteine and the closing phenylalanine or tryptophan. The D gene is left open where the match is weak. The size field is filled for only some rows; it gives once, few, many or a size class.

d_call: NA; clone_size: NA; j_call: TRBJ1-1; v_call: TRBV13; cdr3_aa: CASSLTGVNTEAFF; cdr3_nt: TGTGCCAGCAGCTTAACCGGGGTGAACACTGAAGCTTTCTTT
d_call: NA; clone_size: once; j_call: TRBJ1-1; v_call: TRBV19; cdr3_aa: CASSLSNTEAFF; cdr3_nt: TGTGCCAGTAGCCTCTCGAACACTGAAGCTTTCTTT
d_call: NA; clone_size: NA; j_call: TRBJ2-7; v_call: TRBV7-9; cdr3_aa: CASSFSAAGLTEQYF; cdr3_nt: TGTGCCAGCAGCTTTTCGGCTGCAGGACTCACCGAGCAGTACTTC
d_call: NA; clone_size: NA; j_call: TRBJ2-1; v_call: TRBV30; cdr3_aa: CAWSVLGGEQFF; cdr3_nt: TGTGCCTGGAGTGTACTCGGGGGTGAGCAGTTCTTC
d_call: TRBD2; clone_size: NA; j_call: TRBJ2-5; v_call: TRBV5-4; cdr3_aa: CASSSWGGSETQYF; cdr3_nt: TGTGCCAGCAGCAGTTGGGGCGGGAGTGAGACCCAGTACTTC
d_call: NA; clone_size: NA; j_call: TRBJ2-7; v_call: TRBV27; cdr3_aa: CASQGGTPYEQYF; cdr3_nt: TGTGCCAGCCAGGGCGGGACGCCCTACGAGCAGTACTTC
d_call: NA; clone_size: NA; j_call: TRBJ2-7; v_call: TRBV14; cdr3_aa: CASSPENRDYEQYF; cdr3_nt: TGTGCCAGCAGCCCAGAGAACCGGGACTACGAGCAGTACTTC
d_call: TRBD2; clone_size: NA; j_call: TRBJ2-7; v_call: TRBV4-1; cdr3_aa: CASSQTTGGTYEQYF; cdr3_nt: TGCGCCAGCAGCCAGACGACGGGGGGAACCTACGAGCAGTACTTC
d_call: NA; clone_size: NA; j_call: TRBJ2-3; v_call: TRBV7-9; cdr3_aa: CASSFGGVADTQYF; cdr3_nt: TGTGCCAGCAGCTTCGGGGGAGTCGCAGATACGCAGTATTTT
d_call: TRBD1; clone_size: NA; j_call: TRBJ2-7; v_call: TRBV6-6; cdr3_aa: CASSSYTPDRSYEQYF; cdr3_nt: TGTGCCAGCAGTTCCTACACACCGGACAGGTCTTACGAGCAGTACTTC
d_call: NA; clone_size: NA; j_call: TRBJ2-7; v_call: TRBV5-1; cdr3_aa: CASSLSFGTYLYEQYF; cdr3_nt: TGCGCCAGCAGCTTGTCTTTCGGGACTTACCTCTACGAGCAGTACTTC
d_call: NA; clone_size: NA; j_call: TRBJ1-4; v_call: TRBV7-9; cdr3_aa: CASSRTVKEKLFF; cdr3_nt: TGTGCCAGCAGCCGGACAGTGAAAGAAAAACTGTTTTTT
d_call: NA; clone_size: once; j_call: TRBJ2-2; v_call: TRBV7-2; cdr3_aa: CASARWGDTGELFF; cdr3_nt: TGTGCCAGCGCTAGATGGGGGGACACCGGGGAGCTGTTTTTT
d_call: NA; clone_size: NA; j_call: TRBJ2-2; v_call: TRBV5-4; cdr3_aa: CASSSGDISTGELFF; cdr3_nt: TGTGCCAGCAGCTCTGGGGACATTTCGACCGGGGAGCTGTTTTTT
d_call: TRBD2; clone_size: NA; j_call: TRBJ2-3; v_call: TRBV15; cdr3_aa: CATSRPPGGATDTQYF; cdr3_nt: TGTGCCACCAGCAGGCCCCCCGGGGGGGCCACAGATACGCAGTATTTT
d_call: TRBD1; clone_size: NA; j_call: TRBJ1-4; v_call: TRBV5-5; cdr3_aa: CASTAGQGVMGNEKLFF; cdr3_nt: TGTGCCAGCACCGCTGGGCAGGGGGTGATGGGGAATGAAAAACTGTTTTTT
d_call: NA; clone_size: NA; j_call: TRBJ1-4; v_call: TRBV18; cdr3_aa: CASSPLNSLRGEKLFF; cdr3_nt: TGTGCCAGCTCACCACTCAACTCTCTCCGCGGGGAAAAACTGTTTTTT
d_call: NA; clone_size: NA; j_call: TRBJ2-1; v_call: TRBV2; cdr3_aa: CASSEVRSGLLDSSYNEQFF; cdr3_nt: TGTGCCAGCAGTGAAGTACGAAGCGGGCTCCTCGATAGCTCCTACAATGAGCAGTTCTTC
d_call: TRBD2; clone_size: NA; j_call: TRBJ2-5; v_call: TRBV4-1; cdr3_aa: CASSQELAGAGTQYF; cdr3_nt: TGCGCCAGCAGCCAAGAACTAGCGGGGGCCGGGACCCAGTACTTC
d_call: NA; clone_size: NA; j_call: TRBJ1-1; v_call: TRBV19; cdr3_aa: CASKQGFGAREAFF; cdr3_nt: TGTGCCAGTAAACAGGGCTTTGGGGCTAGAGAAGCTTTCTTT
d_call: NA; clone_size: NA; j_call: TRBJ2-1; v_call: TRBV7-2; cdr3_aa: CASSYRGPYNEQFF; cdr3_nt: TGTGCCAGCAGCTACCGGGGTCCCTACAATGAGCAGTTCTTC
d_call: NA; clone_size: NA; j_call: TRBJ2-3; v_call: TRBV11-3; cdr3_aa: CASSLAGGADTQYF; cdr3_nt: TGTGCCAGCAGCTTAGCCGGGGGAGCAGATACGCAGTATTTT
d_call: NA; clone_size: NA; j_call: TRBJ1-1; v_call: TRBV18; cdr3_aa: CASSIPGSAGEAFF; cdr3_nt: TGTGCCAGCTCAATACCCGGCTCAGCGGGCGAAGCTTTCTTT
d_call: TRBD2; clone_size: NA; j_call: TRBJ2-7; v_call: TRBV30; cdr3_aa: CAWDIGGSYEQYF; cdr3_nt: TGTGCCTGGGACATCGGGGGGTCCTACGAGCAGTACTTC
d_call: NA; clone_size: NA; j_call: TRBJ2-1; v_call: TRBV9; cdr3_aa: CASSVATRPGYNEQFF; cdr3_nt: TGTGCCAGCAGCGTAGCTACTAGGCCGGGGTACAATGAGCAGTTCTTC
d_call: NA; clone_size: NA; j_call: TRBJ1-5; v_call: TRBV2; cdr3_aa: CASRSGILWPQHF; cdr3_nt: TGTGCCAGCAGGTCCGGGATTTTGTGGCCCCAGCATTTT
d_call: NA; clone_size: NA; j_call: TRBJ1-2; v_call: TRBV19; cdr3_aa: CASNTGNYGYTF; cdr3_nt: TGTGCCAGTAATACGGGTAACTATGGCTACACCTTC
d_call: TRBD1; clone_size: NA; j_call: TRBJ2-7; v_call: TRBV5-6; cdr3_aa: CASSYDRVYEQYF; cdr3_nt: TGTGCCAGCAGCTACGACAGGGTATACGAGCAGTACTTC
d_call: TRBD2; clone_size: NA; j_call: TRBJ2-4; v_call: TRBV5-1; cdr3_aa: CASSYITGGAKNIQYF; cdr3_nt: TGCGCCAGCAGCTATATTACCGGGGGGGCCAAAAACATTCAGTACTTC
d_call: TRBD1; clone_size: NA; j_call: TRBJ1-1; v_call: TRBV5-6; cdr3_aa: CATRTGTLNTEAFF; cdr3_nt: TGTGCCACCCGGACAGGAACCCTGAACACTGAAGCTTTCTTT
d_call: TRBD2; clone_size: NA; j_call: TRBJ2-5; v_call: TRBV9; cdr3_aa: CASSATGLAGGRETQYF; cdr3_nt: TGTGCCAGCAGCGCGACAGGGCTAGCGGGAGGGCGGGAGACCCAGTACTTC
d_call: TRBD1; clone_size: NA; j_call: TRBJ1-4; v_call: TRBV27; cdr3_aa: CASSPSQGAVEKLFF; cdr3_nt: TGTGCCAGCAGTCCATCCCAGGGGGCGGTGGAAAAACTGTTTTTT
d_call: TRBD2; clone_size: NA; j_call: TRBJ2-7; v_call: TRBV11-2; cdr3_aa: CASSLWWGTRLYEQYF; cdr3_nt: TGTGCCAGCAGCTTATGGTGGGGGACTAGGCTCTACGAGCAGTACTTC
d_call: NA; clone_size: NA; j_call: TRBJ2-7; v_call: TRBV7-9; cdr3_aa: CASSFSPIPSEILYEQYF; cdr3_nt: TGTGCCAGCAGCTTCTCTCCCATTCCTAGTGAAATTTTGTACGAGCAGTACTTC
d_call: NA; clone_size: NA; j_call: TRBJ1-2; v_call: TRBV28; cdr3_aa: CASSLAGNYGYTF; cdr3_nt: TGTGCCAGCAGTTTAGCAGGGAACTATGGCTACACCTTC
d_call: NA; clone_size: NA; j_call: TRBJ2-2; v_call: TRBV7-9; cdr3_aa: CASSPGGSNTGELFF; cdr3_nt: TGTGCCAGCAGCCCAGGGGGGTCGAACACCGGGGAGCTGTTTTTT
d_call: NA; clone_size: NA; j_call: TRBJ2-2; v_call: TRBV11-3; cdr3_aa: CASSPSFRGRTGELFF; cdr3_nt: TGTGCCAGCAGCCCGAGTTTCCGGGGGAGGACCGGGGAGCTGTTTTTT
d_call: TRBD1; clone_size: NA; j_call: TRBJ2-7; v_call: TRBV13; cdr3_aa: CASSLASDREDEQYF; cdr3_nt: TGTGCCAGCAGCTTAGCCTCGGACAGGGAGGACGAGCAGTACTTC
d_call: NA; clone_size: NA; j_call: TRBJ1-4; v_call: TRBV6-5; cdr3_aa: CASRPQGVPNEKLFF; cdr3_nt: TGTGCCAGCAGACCGCAGGGTGTTCCTAATGAAAAACTGTTTTTT
d_call: TRBD2; clone_size: NA; j_call: TRBJ2-2; v_call: TRBV6-6; cdr3_aa: CASSSLAGANTGELFF; cdr3_nt: TGTGCCAGCAGTTCCTTAGCGGGAGCGAACACCGGGGAGCTGTTTTTT
d_call: NA; clone_size: NA; j_call: TRBJ2-7; v_call: TRBV7-9; cdr3_aa: CASSPGVGGVLYEQYF; cdr3_nt: TGTGCCAGCAGCCCCGGGGTAGGGGGGGTTCTTTACGAGCAGTACTTC
d_call: NA; clone_size: NA; j_call: TRBJ2-1; v_call: TRBV7-9; cdr3_aa: CASPGTLGTDEQFF; cdr3_nt: TGTGCTAGTCCCGGGACTCTTGGGACCGATGAGCAGTTCTTC
d_call: NA; clone_size: few; j_call: TRBJ1-2; v_call: TRBV5-6; cdr3_aa: CASRRATAEGYGYTF; cdr3_nt: TGTGCCAGCAGAAGAGCGACTGCGGAGGGCTATGGCTACACCTTC
d_call: TRBD1; clone_size: NA; j_call: TRBJ2-5; v_call: TRBV10-2; cdr3_aa: CASLGTAIQETQYF; cdr3_nt: TGCGCCAGCCTCGGGACAGCTATCCAAGAGACCCAGTACTTC
d_call: NA; clone_size: once; j_call: TRBJ1-1; v_call: TRBV18; cdr3_aa: CASSSGTSAAMNTEAFF; cdr3_nt: TGTGCCAGCTCTAGCGGCACATCGGCAGCCATGAACACTGAAGCTTTCTTT
d_call: TRBD2; clone_size: NA; j_call: TRBJ2-7; v_call: TRBV6-6; cdr3_aa: CASSFLAGGHEQYF; cdr3_nt: TGTGCCAGCAGTTTTCTAGCGGGGGGCCACGAGCAGTACTTC
d_call: NA; clone_size: few; j_call: TRBJ2-7; v_call: TRBV5-4; cdr3_aa: CASSLMTGEQYF; cdr3_nt: TGTGCCAGCAGCTTGATGACGGGGGAGCAGTACTTC
d_call: TRBD2; clone_size: NA; j_call: TRBJ2-7; v_call: TRBV9; cdr3_aa: CASSVTGTNETYEQYF; cdr3_nt: TGTGCCAGCAGCGTTACCGGGACTAACGAGACCTACGAGCAGTACTTC